This T cell receptor beta chain came from a study of blood T cells in healthy people across ages. Primers used in a second PCR of roughly 6 to 11 cycles were a sample-barcoded 5' primer and a J-beta primer mix. The study obtained at least 2.5 million CDR3-containing paired-end reads from every sample. TCRdb redid the calling of the 5' RACE reads with MiXCR, one entry per CDR3 protein. The sample yields over 600,000 distinct CDR3 sequences, over 20% seen once. Researchers collected approximately 9.9 milliliters of peripheral blood from every single donor. PBMCs were isolated at a quantity of at least 7 million per sample. General observations from the study: CMV status of donors was not determined, possibly confounding expanded clonotype changes.

This clonotype has a count of ten or more. Its specificity is unknown. The germline CDR1 and CDR2 sequences are MDHEN and SYDVKM. V gave up 8 bases and J gave up 2 bases, with 21 bases separating them. The CDR3 has 16 residues. J is TRBJ2-5 and V is TRBV28; D may match TRBD1 or TRBD2 (6 bases each). What was sequenced was blood. This clonotype originated in a man aged 65-85 years in good health. CDR3 DNA sequence: TGTGCCAGCCTGGGGGCTCTAGCGTGGGGGCAAGAGACCCAGTACTTC. It yields the protein CASLGALAWGQETQYF.